Each of the 3 T cell receptor beta chains below was sequenced from the same sample in a study of blood T cell repertoires in COVID-19. The assay was immunoSEQ multiplex PCR, and TCRdb's table has in-frame clones only and misses some. The profile shows approximately 150,000 clones, roughly 85% of them singletons. Sequencing was carried out using PBMCs or T cells enriched from blood (not recorded which). The source is a woman aged 70-85 years in a cohort exposed to, infected with or recovered from COVID-19 (not recorded which).

V usage is TRBV5-1 and J usage is TRBJ2-7; 7 nucleotides match TRBD2. The CDR3 extends over 15 amino acids. Germline assignment: CDR1 SGHRS and CDR2 YFSETQ. With V trimmed by 5 bases and J by 0 bases, 8 bases remained unmatched. The chain's CDR3 is CASRDGRTSSYEQYF. The CDR3 DNA is TGCGCCAGCAGGGACGGGAGGACAAGCTCCTACGAGCAGTACTTC. The full variable domain, with the rest looked up from reference TRBV5-1 and TRBJ2-7, is KAGVTQTPRYLIKTRGQQVTLSCSPISGHRSVSWYQQTPGQGLQFLFEYFSETQRNKGNFPGRFSGRQFSNSRSEMNVSTLELGDSALYLCASRDGRTSSYEQYFGPGTRLTVT.

The chain recombines TRBV18 with TRBJ1-4; tentative D call: TRBD1 (5 bases). CDR1 and CDR2 (germline): KGHSH, LQKENI. This CDR3 is built from 15 residues. V dropped 1 base and J dropped 8 bases, with 14 bases sitting between them. As DNA, the CDR3 is TGTGCCAGCTCACCACAAGAAGGGGTAGGCGAAAAACTGTTTTTT. This gives the protein CASSPQEGVGEKLFF.

The rearrangement links TRBV18 to TRBJ2-3; TRBD1 agrees at 8 bases. The germline CDR1 and CDR2 sequences are KGHSH and LQKENI. The CDR3 spans 14 residues. The V segment lost 5 bases and the J segment 4 bases; nucleotides outside the gene matches: 5. CDR3 coding DNA: TGTGCCAGCTCAGGGACAGGTCTGGCAGATACGCAGTATTTT. Amino acids: CASSGTGLADTQYF.